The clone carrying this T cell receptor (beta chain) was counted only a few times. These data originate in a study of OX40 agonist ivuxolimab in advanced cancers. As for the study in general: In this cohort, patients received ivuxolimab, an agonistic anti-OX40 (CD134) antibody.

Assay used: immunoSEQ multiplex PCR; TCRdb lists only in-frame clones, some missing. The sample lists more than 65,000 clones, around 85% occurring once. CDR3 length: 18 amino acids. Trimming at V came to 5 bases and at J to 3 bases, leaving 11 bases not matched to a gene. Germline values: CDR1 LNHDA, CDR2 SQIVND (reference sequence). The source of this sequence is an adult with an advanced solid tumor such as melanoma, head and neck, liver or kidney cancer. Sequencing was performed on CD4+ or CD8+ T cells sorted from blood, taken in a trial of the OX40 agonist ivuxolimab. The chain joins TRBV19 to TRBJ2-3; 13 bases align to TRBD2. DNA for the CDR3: TGTGCCAGTAGTCGTACTAGCGGGAGGGCCCTCCCGACAGATACGCAGTATTTT. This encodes CASSRTSGRALPTDTQYF.